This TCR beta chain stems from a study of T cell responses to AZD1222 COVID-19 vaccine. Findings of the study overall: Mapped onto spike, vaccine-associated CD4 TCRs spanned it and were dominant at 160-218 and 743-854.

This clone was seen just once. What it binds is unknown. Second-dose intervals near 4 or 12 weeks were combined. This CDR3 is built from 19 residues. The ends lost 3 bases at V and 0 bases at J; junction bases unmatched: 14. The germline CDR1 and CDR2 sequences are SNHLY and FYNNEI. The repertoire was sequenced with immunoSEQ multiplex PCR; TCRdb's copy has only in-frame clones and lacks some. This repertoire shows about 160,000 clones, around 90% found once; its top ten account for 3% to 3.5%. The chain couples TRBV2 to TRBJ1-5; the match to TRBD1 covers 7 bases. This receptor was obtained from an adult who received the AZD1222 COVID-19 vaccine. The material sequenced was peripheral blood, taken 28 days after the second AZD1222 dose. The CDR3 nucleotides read TGTGCCAGCAGTGAGATGAGACAGGGAGGGCCCCGTAGCAATCAGCCCCAGCATTTT. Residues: CASSEMRQGGPRSNQPQHF.